This T cell receptor (beta chain) comes out of a study of cytomegalovirus exposure and HLA in healthy donors. The study, taken as a whole, reports: Specific recognition of CMV antigens was confirmed in vitro for three chains (all CMV-associated). An observed cluster of highly shared sequence variants was recorded as a likely sequencing artifact.

A word on this clone: Its antigen is currently unknown.

The PCR ran on 60 Vbeta and 13 Jbeta primers. Data came from immunoSEQ multiplex PCR; TCRdb stores just in-frame clones and leaves some out. In the table there are over 100,000 clones, 82% of which are singletons. The CDR3 totals 13 residues. The V gene's germline CDR1 is MNHEY and CDR2 SVGAGI. V shed 2 bases and J shed 3 bases, with 7 bases lying between them. This receptor was obtained from a woman aged 50 to 60 in good health and CMV-seropositive. What was sequenced was PBMCs. J is TRBJ1-1 and V is TRBV6-5; D uncertain. Here the CDR3 DNA reads TGTGCCAGCAGTTACGGTCAGGACACTGAAGCTTTCTTT. This translates into CASSYGQDTEAFF.